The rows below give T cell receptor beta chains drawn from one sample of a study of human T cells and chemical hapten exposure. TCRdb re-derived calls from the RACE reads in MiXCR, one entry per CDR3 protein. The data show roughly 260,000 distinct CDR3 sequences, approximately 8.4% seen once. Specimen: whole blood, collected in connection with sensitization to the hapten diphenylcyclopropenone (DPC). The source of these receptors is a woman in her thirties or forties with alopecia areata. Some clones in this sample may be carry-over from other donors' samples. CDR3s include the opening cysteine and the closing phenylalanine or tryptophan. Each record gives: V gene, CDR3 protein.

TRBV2	CASSWDRSIQPQHF
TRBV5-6	CASSFRVSSYNEQFF
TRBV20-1	CSARGLAGNYNEQFF
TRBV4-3	CASSQLAGVYTGELFF
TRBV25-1	CASSEGGRGVRETQYF
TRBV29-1	CSALPGGADYGYTF
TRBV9	CASSETGGPGELFF
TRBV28	CASSPRRIREQYF
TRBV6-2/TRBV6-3	CASSYSTPAGPQETQYF
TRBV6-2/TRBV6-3	CASRILAGSETQYF
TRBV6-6	CASSYSSGGRIFQETQYF
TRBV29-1	CSAKTGGGEKLFF
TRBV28	CASLLQGAHYGYTF
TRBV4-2	CASSQDLGTATMEQYF
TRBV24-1	CATSDASTGNQPQHF
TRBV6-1	CASSELAGITDTQYF
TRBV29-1	CSVGPRSGRTTDTQYF
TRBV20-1	CSVGTSGSSDTQYF
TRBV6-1	CASSGLPGLSSTDTQYF
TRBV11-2	CASSPRQGAADTQYF